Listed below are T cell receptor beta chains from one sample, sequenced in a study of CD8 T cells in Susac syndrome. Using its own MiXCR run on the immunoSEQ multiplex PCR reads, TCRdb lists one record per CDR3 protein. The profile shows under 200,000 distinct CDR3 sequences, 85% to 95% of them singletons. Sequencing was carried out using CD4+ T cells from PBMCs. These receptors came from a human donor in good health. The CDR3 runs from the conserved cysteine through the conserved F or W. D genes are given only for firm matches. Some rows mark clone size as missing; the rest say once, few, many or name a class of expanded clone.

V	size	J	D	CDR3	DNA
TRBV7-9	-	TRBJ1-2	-	CASSLLQGSVGYGYTF	TGTGCCAGCAGCCTCCTACAGGGTTCGGTCGGCTATGGCTACACCTTC
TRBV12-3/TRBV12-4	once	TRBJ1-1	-	CASSFRVWVTEAFF	TGTGCCAGCAGTTTTAGGGTTTGGGTCACTGAAGCTTTCTTT
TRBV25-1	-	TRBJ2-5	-	CASSEFGREETQYF	TGTGCCAGCAGTGAATTTGGCAGGGAAGAGACCCAGTACTTC
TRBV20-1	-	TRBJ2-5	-	CSARVPGQETQYF	TGCAGTGCTAGAGTGCCGGGGCAAGAGACCCAGTACTTC
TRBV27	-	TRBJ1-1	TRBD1	CASSSLLTGAKGTEAFF	TGTGCCAGCAGTTCCCTTCTTACAGGGGCCAAGGGAACTGAAGCTTTCTTT
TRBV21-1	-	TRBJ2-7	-	CASSARTFGEQYF	TGTGCCAGCAGCGCACGAACGTTCGGGGAGCAGTACTTC
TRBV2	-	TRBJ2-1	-	CASVRTEASYNEQFF	TGTGCCAGCGTAAGGACAGAGGCCTCCTACAATGAGCAGTTCTTC
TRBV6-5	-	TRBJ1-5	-	CASSYSGDQPQHF	TGTGCCAGCAGTTACTCGGGGGACCAGCCCCAGCATTTT
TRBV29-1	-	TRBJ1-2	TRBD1	CSVDMMGTASYGYTF	TGCAGCGTTGACATGATGGGGACAGCCAGCTATGGCTACACCTTC
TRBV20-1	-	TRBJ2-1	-	CSAKLGDFYNEQFF	TGCAGTGCTAAGCTAGGGGACTTTTACAATGAGCAGTTCTTC
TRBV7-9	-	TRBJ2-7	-	CASSVSEQYF	TGTGCCAGCAGCGTGTCCGAGCAGTACTTC
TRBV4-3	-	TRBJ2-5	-	CASSQEISQETQYF	TGCGCCAGCAGCCAAGAAATCAGCCAAGAGACCCAGTACTTC
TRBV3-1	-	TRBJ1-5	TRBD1	CASSQEDRQPQHF	TGTGCCAGCAGCCAGGAGGACAGGCAGCCCCAGCATTTT
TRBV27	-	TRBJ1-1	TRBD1	CASSSWGQSEAFF	TGTGCCAGCAGTTCCTGGGGACAGTCCGAAGCTTTCTTT
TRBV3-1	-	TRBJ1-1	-	CASSLQYTEAFF	TGTGCCAGCAGCCTGCAGTATACTGAAGCTTTCTTT
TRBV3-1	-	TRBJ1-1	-	CASSPSWDTEAFF	TGTGCCAGCAGCCCAAGTTGGGACACTGAAGCTTTCTTT
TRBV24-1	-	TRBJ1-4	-	CATRGIPQGEKLFF	TGTGCCACCAGAGGGATTCCACAGGGCGAAAAACTGTTTTTT
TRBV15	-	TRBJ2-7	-	CATSMYTTGNYEQYF	TGTGCCACCAGCATGTACACGACAGGCAACTACGAGCAGTACTTC
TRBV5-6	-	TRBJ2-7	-	CASRQLGPSYEQYF	TGTGCCAGCAGACAGCTGGGCCCTTCTTACGAGCAGTACTTC
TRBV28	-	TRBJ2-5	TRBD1	CASNLQGFTQYF	TGTGCCAGCAATCTACAGGGGTTCACCCAGTACTTC
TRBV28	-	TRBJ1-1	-	CASSLGQTITEAFF	TGTGCCAGCAGTCTTGGACAGACAATAACTGAAGCTTTCTTT
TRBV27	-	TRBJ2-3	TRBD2	CASRGASGRTDTQYF	TGTGCCAGCAGGGGGGCTAGCGGGAGAACAGATACGCAGTATTTT
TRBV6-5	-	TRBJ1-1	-	CASTLSGGVRGAFF	TGTGCCAGCACCTTAAGCGGGGGAGTCCGCGGAGCTTTCTTT
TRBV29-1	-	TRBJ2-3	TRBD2	CSVVGLAGGTDTQYF	TGCAGCGTTGTAGGCCTAGCGGGAGGCACAGATACGCAGTATTTT
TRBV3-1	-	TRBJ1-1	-	CASRQREADTEAFF	TGTGCCAGCCGACAGCGGGAGGCCGACACTGAAGCTTTCTTT
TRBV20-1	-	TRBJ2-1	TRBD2	CSARSSGRIDNEQFF	TGCAGTGCTAGAAGTAGCGGGAGAATCGACAATGAGCAGTTCTTC
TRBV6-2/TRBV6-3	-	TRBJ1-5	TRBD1	CASRTGGVGQPQHF	TGTGCCAGCAGGACAGGGGGCGTAGGGCAGCCCCAGCATTTT
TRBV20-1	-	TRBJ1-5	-	CSARDLRDGQPQHF	TGCAGTGCTAGAGATCTCAGGGATGGGCAGCCCCAGCATTTT
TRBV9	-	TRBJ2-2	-	CASSINANTGELFF	TGTGCCAGCAGCATTAACGCGAACACCGGGGAGCTGTTTTTT
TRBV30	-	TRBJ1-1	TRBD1	CAWSSGGTGENTEAFF	TGTGCCTGGAGTTCAGGAGGGACAGGAGAGAACACTGAAGCTTTCTTT
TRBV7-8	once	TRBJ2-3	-	CASSLEGQGDTQYF	TGTGCCAGCAGCTTAGAAGGGCAGGGAGATACGCAGTATTTT
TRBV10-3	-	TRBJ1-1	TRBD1	CAISEPGQANTEAFF	TGTGCCATCAGTGAGCCGGGACAGGCGAACACTGAAGCTTTCTTT
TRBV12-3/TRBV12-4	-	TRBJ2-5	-	CASSPTGRETQYF	TGTGCCAGCAGTCCAACAGGGCGGGAGACCCAGTACTTC
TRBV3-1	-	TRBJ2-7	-	CASSLRDTYEQYF	TGTGCCAGCAGCCTTAGGGACACCTACGAGCAGTACTTC
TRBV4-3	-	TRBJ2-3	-	CASSQDAVAADTQYF	TGCGCCAGCAGCCAAGATGCGGTAGCCGCAGATACGCAGTATTTT
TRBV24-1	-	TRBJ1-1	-	CATSLGRSNTEAFF	TGTGCCACCAGTTTGGGGCGGAGTAACACTGAAGCTTTCTTT
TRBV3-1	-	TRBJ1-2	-	CASSPGEYGYTF	TGTGCCAGCAGCCCCGGGGAATATGGCTACACCTTC
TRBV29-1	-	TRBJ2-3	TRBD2	CSTGPSGGQGTQYF	TGCAGCACCGGCCCCAGCGGGGGCCAGGGTACGCAGTATTTT
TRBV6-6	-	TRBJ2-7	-	CATQGGAGEQYF	TGTGCCACCCAGGGGGGGGCGGGGGAGCAGTACTTC
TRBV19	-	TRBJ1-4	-	CASIKSGRATNEKLFF	TGTGCCAGTATTAAGAGCGGACGTGCAACTAATGAAAAACTGTTTTTT
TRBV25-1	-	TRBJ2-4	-	CASSGETSFIGIQYF	TGTGCCAGCAGTGGCGAGACATCTTTTATTGGCATTCAGTACTTC
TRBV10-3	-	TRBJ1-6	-	CAIRPTGPDSPLHF	TGTGCCATCAGGCCCACGGGGCCCGATTCACCCCTCCACTTT
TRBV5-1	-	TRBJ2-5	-	CASSLDYLGETQYF	TGCGCCAGCAGCTTGGACTACCTGGGAGAGACCCAGTACTTC
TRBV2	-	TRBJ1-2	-	CASSEEQSYGYTF	TGTGCCAGCAGTGAAGAGCAGAGCTATGGCTACACCTTC
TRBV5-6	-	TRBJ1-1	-	CASSLEMNTEAFF	TGTGCCAGCAGCTTGGAGATGAACACTGAAGCTTTCTTT
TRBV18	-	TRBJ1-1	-	CASSPYSSPGRPDTEAFF	TGTGCCAGCTCACCATACTCATCTCCTGGGCGTCCGGACACTGAAGCTTTCTTT
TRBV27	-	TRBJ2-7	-	CASSWVSGYEQYF	TGTGCCAGCAGTTGGGTATCGGGATACGAGCAGTACTTC
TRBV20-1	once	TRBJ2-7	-	CSALTPGAMGEQYF	TGCAGTGCTCTTACTCCGGGTGCCATGGGGGAGCAGTACTTC
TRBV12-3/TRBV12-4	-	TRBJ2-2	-	CASRPRDLAPRSNTGELFF	TGTGCCAGCAGGCCCCGAGATCTAGCGCCAAGGTCGAACACCGGGGAGCTGTTTTTT
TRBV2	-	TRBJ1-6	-	CASGERGGISPLHF	TGTGCCAGCGGGGAACGGGGAGGTATTTCACCCCTCCACTTT
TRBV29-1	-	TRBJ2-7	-	CSVVRGAYEQYF	TGCAGCGTTGTAAGGGGAGCCTACGAGCAGTACTTC
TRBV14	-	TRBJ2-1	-	CASSQVLAHNEQFF	TGTGCCAGCAGCCAAGTGCTAGCCCACAATGAGCAGTTCTTC
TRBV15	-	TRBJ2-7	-	CATSRDYGEQYF	TGTGCCACCAGCAGGGATTACGGCGAGCAGTACTTC